This T cell receptor beta chain comes out of a study of blood T cell repertoires in COVID-19. As for the study in general: Italy, Spain and the United States were the sources of the convalescent and acute COVID-19 samples. T cells, B-cell-depleted T cells, or PBMCs provided the cDNA or gDNA that served as material.

Germline V gene lookup returns CDR1 SGHTA and CDR2 FQGTGA. CDR3 length equals 13 residues. V was clipped by 4 bases and J by 13 bases; unmatched bases: 4. How the authors handled the data: Reference gene primer amplification in the assay estimated nucleated cell counts. TCRdb's copy holds only in-frame clones and misses some; the assay was immunoSEQ multiplex PCR. The V and J calls and clone size are taken from that table; D and trimming were inferred from the DNA. The table includes roughly 280,000 clones, 75% to 90% detected once. The sample taken for sequencing was peripheral blood. This rearrangement joins TRBV7-3 to TRBJ2-1, with 13 nucleotides matching TRBD2. The TCR originated in a man aged 50 to 60 with acute or convalescent COVID-19. In nucleotides, the CDR3 is TGTGCCAGCAGCTCGGGACTAGCGGGGACTCAGTTCTTC. It codes for CASSSGLAGTQFF. Variable domain in full (rest from reference TRBV7-3 and TRBJ2-1): GAGVSQTPSNKVTEKGKYVELRCDPISGHTALYWYRQSLGQGPEFLIYFQGTGAADDSGLPNDRFFAVRPEGSVSTLKIQRTERGDSAVYLCASSSGLAGTQFFGPGTRLTVL.